One sample yielded the 7 T cell receptor beta chains listed below, sequenced in a study of early T cells in non-severe SARS-CoV-2 infection. TCRdb analysed the 5' RACE reads with MiXCR anew, one entry per CDR3 protein. Found here are around 94,000 distinct CDR3 sequences, roughly 13% of them singletons; the top ten hold approximately 6%. Sequenced material: whole blood. The receptors derive from an adult who was a healthcare worker with PCR-confirmed SARS-CoV-2 infection or an uninfected control (not recorded which).

V is TRBV12-3 or TRBV12-4 and J is TRBJ1-2; D might be TRBD1 (5 bases). This CDR3 contains 13 residues. Trimming pared 3 bases from V and 6 bases from J, leaving 11 bases between. The CDR3 DNA reads TGTGCCAGCAGTTTTATAGGGGCGAATGGCTACACCTTC. Protein: CASSFIGANGYTF.

This clonotype was observed at least ten times. The J gene is TRBJ2-7, the V gene TRBV7-2, with unresolved D. Germline lookup yields CDR1 SGHTA and CDR2 FQGNSA. Trimming took 7 bases from V and 5 from J, leaving 18 bases between them. The CDR3 runs to 14 residues. The chain's CDR3 is CASILFPSAHEQYF. For the CDR3, the DNA is TGTGCCAGCATTCTGTTCCCTAGTGCCCACGAGCAGTACTTC.

Ten or more counts support this clonotype. The chain employs TRBV28 and TRBJ2-3; D remains unclear. Germline loops: CDR1 MDHEN, CDR2 SYDVKM. V was pared by 5 bases and J by 1 base, with 13 bases between. This CDR3 region has 15 residues. CDR3 region: CASSPEIRRTDTQYF. The CDR3 DNA follows: TGTGCCAGCAGTCCGGAGATCCGACGCACAGATACGCAGTATTTT.

The chain joins TRBV20-1 to TRBJ2-3; D gene ambiguous. Germline V gene sequence: CDR1 DFQATT, CDR2 SNEGSKA (reference sequence). V lost 4 bases, J lost 2 bases, and 13 bases lay in between. This CDR3 contains 14 residues. The CDR3 nucleotides are TGCAGTGCTAAAGTGACTCGTCACACAGATACGCAGTATTTT. Translated: CSAKVTRHTDTQYF.

This clonotype was detected many times. V is TRBV7-6 and J is TRBJ2-3, with D hard to call. The length of the CDR3 is 12 residues. V lost 2 bases, J lost 5 bases, and 5 bases lay in between. Germline V gives CDR1 SGHVS, CDR2 FNYEAQ. The CDR3 sequence is CASSLSEDTQYF. In DNA, the CDR3 is TGTGCCAGCAGCTTATCGGAAGATACGCAGTATTTT.

The chain is built from TRBV18 and TRBJ1-4; D is unresolved. The germline V and J ends were trimmed by 3 bases and 3 bases, with 11 bases remaining between them. CDR1 and CDR2 from the germline V gene are KGHSH and LQKENI. This CDR3 region has 15 residues. Written as DNA, the CDR3 is TGTGCCAGCTCACCTGGGGAGTGGGCTAATGAAAAACTGTTTTTT. Encoded protein: CASSPGEWANEKLFF.

This clonotype was found a few times. The chain has TRBV11-2 and TRBJ1-1; no firm D call. Trimming removed 1 base at V and 11 bases at J, with 14 bases between. The length of the CDR3 is 13 residues. CDR1 and CDR2 from the germline V gene are SGHAT and FQNNGV. CDR3 loop: CASSLGGRTRAFF. In DNA, the CDR3 is TGTGCCAGCAGCTTAGGCGGACGGACCCGGGCTTTCTTT.